These 19 T cell receptor beta chains were sequenced from one sample in a study of blood T cell repertoires in COVID-19. Only in-frame clones appear in the TCRdb table, and some are missing; sequencing was by immunoSEQ multiplex PCR. The sample consists of about 300,000 clones, 86% of them appearing once. The sequenced sample consisted of PBMCs or T cells enriched from blood (not recorded which). All receptors derive from a man under 40 who had recovered from COVID-19.

This chain's CDR3 is CASSPGVLAYEQYF. The CDR3 DNA follows: TGTGCCAGCAGCCCCGGAGTTCTCGCCTACGAGCAGTACTTC. This chain uses TRBV13 with TRBJ2-7; D unresolved. Germline values: CDR1 PRHDT, CDR2 FYEKMQ (reference sequence). This CDR3 contains 14 residues. V lost 5 bases and J 2 bases, leaving 13 bases between the germline ends.

The V call is TRBV7-9, the J call TRBJ1-2, with no clear D. CDR1 is SEHNR and CDR2 is FQNEAQ in the germline V gene (reference sequence). CDR3 length equals 16 residues. V dropped 3 bases and J dropped 2 bases, with 16 bases sitting between them. The CDR3 sequence is CASSLEVQRRNYGYTF. CDR3 in DNA: TGTGCCAGCAGCTTGGAGGTACAGCGAAGAAACTATGGCTACACCTTC.

The CDR3 is CASRLSPGLAKLPSSYNEQFF. The CDR3 nucleotides read TGTGCAAGTCGCTTAAGCCCGGGACTAGCCAAACTCCCTAGCTCCTACAATGAGCAGTTCTTC. V and J are TRBV12-2 and TRBJ2-1; the tabulated D call, TRBD2, remains unverified against the DNA. TRBV12-2 is noted as a pseudogene. This CDR3 is 21 amino acids long.

This clone has more than one count but fewer than ten. The V call is TRBV24-1, the J call TRBJ2-2; D is unresolved. CDR1 is KGHDR, CDR2 SFDVKD, per germline. The V gene lost 1 base and the J gene lost 4 bases, with 9 bases spanning the gap. The CDR3 is 15 residues long. The CDR3 DNA sequence: TGTGCCACCAGTGATTTCCAGGTGTCCACCGGGGAGCTGTTTTTT. This sequence encodes CATSDFQVSTGELFF.

The V gene is TRBV28, the J gene TRBJ2-1; 15 bases are shared with TRBD2. V lost 5 bases to trimming and J lost 2 bases; unmatched junction nucleotides: 7. The length of the CDR3 is 18 residues. Germline-derived CDR1 and CDR2 are MDHEN and SYDVKM. CDR3 amino acids: CASSPGLAGGRAYNEQFF. DNA for the CDR3: TGTGCCAGCAGTCCCGGACTAGCGGGGGGGCGGGCCTACAATGAGCAGTTCTTC.

V usage is TRBV10-3 and J usage is TRBJ2-7, with 7 bases fitting TRBD1. Unmatched junction bases numbered 9, after V lost 4 bases and J lost 6 bases. From germline, CDR1 is ENHRY and CDR2 SYGVKD. The CDR3 contains 14 residues. The CDR3 region is CAISGGDRVGEQYF. The CDR3 nucleotides read TGTGCCATCAGTGGCGGAGACAGGGTGGGCGAGCAGTACTTC.

The CDR3 sequence is CASSPTDRVLREQYF. The CDR3 nucleotides read TGTGCCAGCAGCCCAACTGACAGGGTGCTACGCGAGCAGTACTTC. This chain links TRBV7-9 with TRBJ2-7; 7 nucleotides match TRBD1. The CDR3 length is 15 residues. The V and J ends lost 5 bases and 6 bases, in that order; junction bases with no gene match: 13. CDR1 is SEHNR and CDR2 is FQNEAQ in the germline V gene (reference sequence).

The chain links TRBV24-1 to TRBJ1-2; D is perhaps TRBD1 (6 bases). The CDR3 totals 13 residues. V lost 6 bases and J lost 7, with 14 bases in between. The germline gives CDR1 KGHDR, CDR2 SFDVKD. CDR3 in amino acids: CATSRGGAPGYTF. DNA of the CDR3: TGTGCCACCAGTAGGGGGGGGGCGCCTGGCTACACCTTC.

The V and J genes are TRBV7-8 and TRBJ2-1, with 10 bases aligning to TRBD1. CDR1 and CDR2 from the germline V gene are SGHVS and FQNEAQ. The trim removed 5 bases at V and 3 bases at J, leaving 4 bases unmatched. CDR3 length: 15 residues. Here the CDR3 DNA reads TGTGCCAGCAGCGCCCGGGACAGGGGCTACAATGAGCAGTTCTTC. Translating it yields CASSARDRGYNEQFF.

The chain is built from TRBV30 and TRBJ2-3, with a possible D match to TRBD1 (5 bases). CDR1 and CDR2 (germline): GTSNPN, SVGIG (reference sequence). The CDR3 consists of 15 residues. V lost 5 bases and J 1 base, leaving 16 bases between the germline ends. The CDR3, as DNA: TGTGCCTGGTGGTCTGCAGGGTATCGCACAGATACGCAGTATTTT. It translates to CAWWSAGYRTDTQYF.

The genes are TRBV19 and TRBJ2-3; 8 nucleotides align to TRBD1. J was trimmed by 0 bases and V by 5 bases; bases with no gene match: 4. Per germline, CDR1 LNHDA and CDR2 SQIVND (reference sequence). The CDR3 contains 15 residues. The CDR3 nucleotides are TGTGCCAGTAGTCGGACAGGGACTAGCACAGATACGCAGTATTTT. It specifies CASSRTGTSTDTQYF.

This chain links TRBV5-4 with TRBJ2-5; 8 bases align to TRBD1. V trimming: 3 bases; J trimming: 3 bases; junction bases outside the gene matches: 4. Germline V gene data show CDR1 as SGHNT and CDR2 as YYREEE (reference sequence). The CDR3 loop spans 14 amino acids. As DNA, the CDR3 is TGTGCCAGCAGCTCTCAGGACAGGGAAGAGACCCAGTACTTC. Encoded protein: CASSSQDREETQYF.

This clone turned up a few times. The CDR3 is CASSSSSIQYF. The CDR3 DNA is TGTGCCAGCAGCTCCTCCAGCATTCAGTACTTC. This chain links TRBV11-2 with TRBJ2-4; D is unclear. Germline CDR1 and CDR2: SGHAT and FQNNGV. With 4 bases removed from V and 9 bases from J, the gap between germline ends came to 7 bases. The CDR3 has 11 amino acids.

The rearrangement links TRBV7-8 to TRBJ2-4; 10 nucleotides agree with TRBD1. Looked up from germline, CDR1 is SGHVS and CDR2 is FQNEAQ. The CDR3 runs 14 residues. Trimming at V came to 7 bases and at J to 6 bases, leaving 6 bases not matched to a gene. CDR3: CASTGGTGANIQYF. CDR3 nucleotides: TGTGCCAGCACTGGGGGGACAGGGGCAAACATTCAGTACTTC.

The chain is built from TRBV7-2 and TRBJ2-7; 16 bases map to TRBD2. J gave up 5 bases and V 5 bases, and 6 bases lay outside the gene matches. Germline V gene sequence: CDR1 SGHTA, CDR2 FQGNSA. The CDR3 extends over 16 amino acids. The CDR3 DNA reads TGTGCCAGCAGCCCGGGACTAGCGGGAGGGGAGAACGAGCAGTACTTC. Its protein product is CASSPGLAGGENEQYF. Full variable domain (missing parts from reference TRBV7-2 and TRBJ2-7): GAGVSQSPSNKVTEKGKDVELRCDPISGHTALYWYRQSLGQGLEFLIYFQGNSAPDKSGLPSDRFSAERTGGSVSTLTIQRTQQEDSAVYLCASSPGLAGGENEQYFGPGTRLTVT.

The V call is TRBV2, the J call TRBJ2-7, with D uncertain. The germline V gene has CDR1 SNHLY and CDR2 FYNNEI. V lost 6 bases, J lost 2 bases, and 11 bases lay in between. This CDR3 is built from 13 residues. The CDR3 sequence: CASRWQVTYEQYF. CDR3 DNA sequence: TGTGCCAGCAGGTGGCAGGTTACCTACGAGCAGTACTTC.

The chain has TRBV2 and TRBJ1-2, with D possibly matching TRBD1 (6 bases). V lost 4 bases to trimming and J lost 6 bases, with 9 bases between them. This CDR3 contains 12 residues. Germline V gene data show CDR1 as SNHLY and CDR2 as FYNNEI. The CDR3 nucleotides are TGTGCCAGCAGTGCCGGGACAAATGGCTACACCTTC. It yields the protein CASSAGTNGYTF.

V and J are TRBV5-4 and TRBJ2-2, with D perhaps TRBD2 (6 bases). Germline V gene data show CDR1 as SGHNT and CDR2 as YYREEE (reference sequence). The CDR3 runs to 16 residues. Trimming took off 0 bases at V and 0 bases at J, with 9 bases between the two ends. The CDR3 here is CASSLAGVTNTGELFF. In nucleotides, the CDR3 is TGTGCCAGCAGCTTGGCGGGAGTAACGAACACCGGGGAGCTGTTTTTT.

The chain links TRBV7-9 to TRBJ2-5; the D gene is possibly TRBD2 (6 bases). Per germline, CDR1 SEHNR and CDR2 FQNEAQ (reference sequence). V lost 1 base and J lost 2, with 14 bases in between. The CDR3 has 16 residues. The CDR3 protein is CASSLVGGAAQETQYF. The CDR3 DNA follows: TGTGCCAGCAGCTTAGTCGGGGGAGCGGCTCAAGAGACCCAGTACTTC.